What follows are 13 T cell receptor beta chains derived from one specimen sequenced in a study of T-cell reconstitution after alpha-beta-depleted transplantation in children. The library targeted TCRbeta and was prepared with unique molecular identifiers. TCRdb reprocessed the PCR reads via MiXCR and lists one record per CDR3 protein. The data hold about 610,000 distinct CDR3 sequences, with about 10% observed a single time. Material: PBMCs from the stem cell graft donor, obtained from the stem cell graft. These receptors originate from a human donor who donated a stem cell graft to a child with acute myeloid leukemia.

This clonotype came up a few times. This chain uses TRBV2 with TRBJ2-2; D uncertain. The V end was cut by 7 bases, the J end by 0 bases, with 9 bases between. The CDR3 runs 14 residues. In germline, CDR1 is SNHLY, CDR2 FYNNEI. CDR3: CASNALPNTGELFF. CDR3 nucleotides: TGTGCCAGCAACGCCCTCCCGAACACCGGGGAGCTGTTTTTT.

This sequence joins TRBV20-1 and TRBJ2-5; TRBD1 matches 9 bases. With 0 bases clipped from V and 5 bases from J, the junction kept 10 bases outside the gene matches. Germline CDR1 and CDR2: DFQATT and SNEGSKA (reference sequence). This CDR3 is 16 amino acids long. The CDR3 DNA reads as TGCAGTGCTAGAGATGGGACGACAGGGGGTGGGGAGACCCAGTACTTC. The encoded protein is CSARDGTTGGGETQYF.

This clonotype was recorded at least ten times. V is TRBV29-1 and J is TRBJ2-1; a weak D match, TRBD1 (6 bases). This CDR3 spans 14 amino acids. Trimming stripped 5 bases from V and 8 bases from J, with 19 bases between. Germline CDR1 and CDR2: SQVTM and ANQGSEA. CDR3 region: CSVCGRGCLHEQFF. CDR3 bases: TGCAGCGTTTGCGGCAGGGGATGCCTCCATGAGCAGTTCTTC.

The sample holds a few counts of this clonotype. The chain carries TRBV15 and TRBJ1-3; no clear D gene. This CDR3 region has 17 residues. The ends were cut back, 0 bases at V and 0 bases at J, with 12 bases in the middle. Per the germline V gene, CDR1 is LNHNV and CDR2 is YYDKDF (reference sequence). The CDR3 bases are TGTGCCACCAGCAGAGATTACCGGGAAAGCTCTGGAAACACCATATATTTT. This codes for CATSRDYRESSGNTIYF.

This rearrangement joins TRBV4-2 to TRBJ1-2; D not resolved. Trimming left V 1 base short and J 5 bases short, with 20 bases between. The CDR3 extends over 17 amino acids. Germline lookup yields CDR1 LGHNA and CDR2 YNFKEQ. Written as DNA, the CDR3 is TGTGCCAGCAGCCAAGTTGGCGGGGAGGCCGACCGGTATGGCTACACCTTC. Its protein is CASSQVGGEADRYGYTF.

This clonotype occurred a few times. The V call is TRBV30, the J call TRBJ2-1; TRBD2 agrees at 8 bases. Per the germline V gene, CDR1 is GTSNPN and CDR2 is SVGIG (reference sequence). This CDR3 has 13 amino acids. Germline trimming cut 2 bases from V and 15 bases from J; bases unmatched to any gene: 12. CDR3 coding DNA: TGTGCCTGGAGTCGCAGCGGGAGCCAAATGGTGTTCTTC. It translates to CAWSRSGSQMVFF.

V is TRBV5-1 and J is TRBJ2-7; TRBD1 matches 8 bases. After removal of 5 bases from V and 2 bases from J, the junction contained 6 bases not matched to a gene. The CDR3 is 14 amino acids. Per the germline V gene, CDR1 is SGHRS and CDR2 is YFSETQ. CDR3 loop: CASRPRDRTYEQYF. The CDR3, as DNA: TGCGCCAGCAGACCGCGGGACAGGACCTACGAGCAGTACTTC.

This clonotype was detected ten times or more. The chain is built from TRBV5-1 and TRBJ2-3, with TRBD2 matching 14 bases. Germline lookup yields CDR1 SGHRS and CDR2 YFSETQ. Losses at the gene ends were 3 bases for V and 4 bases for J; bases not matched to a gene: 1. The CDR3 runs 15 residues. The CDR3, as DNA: TGCGCCAGCAGCTCGACTAGCGGGAGGGCAGATACGCAGTATTTT. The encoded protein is CASSSTSGRADTQYF. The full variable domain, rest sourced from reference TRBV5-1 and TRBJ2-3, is KAGVTQTPRYLIKTRGQQVTLSCSPISGHRSVSWYQQTPGQGLQFLFEYFSETQRNKGNFPGRFSGRQFSNSRSEMNVSTLELGDSALYLCASSSTSGRADTQYFGPGTRLTVL.

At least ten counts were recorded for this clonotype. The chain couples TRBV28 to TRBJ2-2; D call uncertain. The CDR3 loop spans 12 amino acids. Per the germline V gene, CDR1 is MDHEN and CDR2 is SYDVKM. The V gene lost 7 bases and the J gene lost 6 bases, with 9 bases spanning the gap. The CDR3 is CASTGPAGELFF. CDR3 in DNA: TGTGCCAGCACTGGGCCAGCCGGGGAGCTGTTTTTT.

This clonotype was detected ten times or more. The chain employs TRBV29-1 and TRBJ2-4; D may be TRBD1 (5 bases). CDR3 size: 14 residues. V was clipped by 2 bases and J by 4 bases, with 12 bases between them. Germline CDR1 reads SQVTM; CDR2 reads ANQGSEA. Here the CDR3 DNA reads TGCAGCGTTGAATCGCCAGGGCAAAAAAACATTCAGTACTTC. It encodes CSVESPGQKNIQYF.

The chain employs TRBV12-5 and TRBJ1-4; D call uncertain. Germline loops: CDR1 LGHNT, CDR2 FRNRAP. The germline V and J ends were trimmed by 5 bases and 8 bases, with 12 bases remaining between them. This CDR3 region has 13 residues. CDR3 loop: CASGPQEAEKLFF. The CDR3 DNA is TGTGCTAGTGGTCCCCAAGAGGCGGAAAAACTGTTTTTT.

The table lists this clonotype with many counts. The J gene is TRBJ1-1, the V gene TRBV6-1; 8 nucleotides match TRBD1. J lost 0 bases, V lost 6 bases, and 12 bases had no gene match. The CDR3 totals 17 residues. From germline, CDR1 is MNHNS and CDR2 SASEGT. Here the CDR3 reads CASRPRGQGIMNTEAFF. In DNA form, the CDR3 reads TGTGCCAGCAGACCCCGAGGACAGGGTATCATGAACACTGAAGCTTTCTTT.

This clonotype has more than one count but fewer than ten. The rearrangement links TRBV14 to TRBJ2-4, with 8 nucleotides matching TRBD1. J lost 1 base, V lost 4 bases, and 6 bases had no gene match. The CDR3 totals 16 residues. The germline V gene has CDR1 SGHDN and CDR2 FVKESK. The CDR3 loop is CASSPVQGAAKNIQYF. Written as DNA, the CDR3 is TGTGCCAGCAGCCCGGTCCAGGGGGCGGCCAAAAACATTCAGTACTTC.